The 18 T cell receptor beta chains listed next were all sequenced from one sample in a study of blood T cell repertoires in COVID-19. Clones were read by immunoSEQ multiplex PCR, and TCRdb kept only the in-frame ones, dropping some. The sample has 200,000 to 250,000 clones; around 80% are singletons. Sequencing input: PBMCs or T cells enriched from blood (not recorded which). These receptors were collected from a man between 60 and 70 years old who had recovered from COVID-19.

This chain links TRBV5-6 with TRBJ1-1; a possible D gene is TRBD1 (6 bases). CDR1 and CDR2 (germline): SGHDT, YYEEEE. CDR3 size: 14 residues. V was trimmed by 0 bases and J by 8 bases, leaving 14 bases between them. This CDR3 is CASSLEPTGMEAFF. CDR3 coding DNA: TGTGCCAGCAGCTTGGAACCCACAGGGATGGAAGCTTTCTTT.

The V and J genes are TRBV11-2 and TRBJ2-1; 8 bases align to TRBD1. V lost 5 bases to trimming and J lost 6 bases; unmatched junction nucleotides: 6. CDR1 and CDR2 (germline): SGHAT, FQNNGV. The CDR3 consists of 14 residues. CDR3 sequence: CASSPVGQGNEQFF. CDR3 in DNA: TGTGCCAGCAGCCCCGTCGGACAGGGCAATGAGCAGTTCTTC.

CDR3 in amino acids: CATSPEGRKSYEQYF. In DNA form, the CDR3 reads TGTGCCACCAGCCCGGAGGGGAGAAAATCCTACGAGCAGTACTTC. This chain uses TRBV6-5 with TRBJ2-7, with a possible D match to TRBD2 (6 bases). Germline V lookup: CDR1 MNHEY, CDR2 SVGAGI. The CDR3 runs 15 residues. V was trimmed by 10 bases and J by 1 base, leaving 20 bases between them.

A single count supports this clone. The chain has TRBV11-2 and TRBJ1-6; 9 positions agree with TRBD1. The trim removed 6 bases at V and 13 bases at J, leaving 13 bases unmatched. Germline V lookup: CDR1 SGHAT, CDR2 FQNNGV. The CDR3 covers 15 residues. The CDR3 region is CASSQTGTGFNPLHF. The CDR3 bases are TGTGCCAGCAGTCAGACCGGGACAGGGTTTAATCCCCTCCACTTT.

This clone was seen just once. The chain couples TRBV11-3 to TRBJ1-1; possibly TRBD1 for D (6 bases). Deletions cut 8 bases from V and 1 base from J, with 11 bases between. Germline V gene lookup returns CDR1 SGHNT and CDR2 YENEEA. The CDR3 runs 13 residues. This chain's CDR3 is CASGKQGNTEAFF. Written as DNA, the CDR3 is TGTGCCAGCGGAAAACAGGGGAACACTGAAGCTTTCTTT. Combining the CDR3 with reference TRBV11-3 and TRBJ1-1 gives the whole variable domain EAGVVQSPRYKIIEKKQPVAFWCNPISGHNTLYWYLQNLGQGPELLIRYENEEAVDDSQLPKDRFSAERLKGVDSTLKIQPAELGDSAVYLCASGKQGNTEAFFGQGTRLTVV.

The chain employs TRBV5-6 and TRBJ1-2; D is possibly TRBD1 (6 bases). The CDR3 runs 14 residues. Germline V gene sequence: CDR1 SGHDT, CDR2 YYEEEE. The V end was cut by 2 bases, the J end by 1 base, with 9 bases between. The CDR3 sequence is CASSLQGLNYGYTF. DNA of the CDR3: TGTGCCAGCAGCTTACAGGGCCTTAACTATGGCTACACCTTC.

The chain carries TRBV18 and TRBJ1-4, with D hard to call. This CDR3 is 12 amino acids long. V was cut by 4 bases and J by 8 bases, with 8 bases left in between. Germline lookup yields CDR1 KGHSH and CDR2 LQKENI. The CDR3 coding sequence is TGTGCCAGCTCACTTCGGAGGGAAAAACTGTTTTTT. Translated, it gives CASSLRREKLFF.

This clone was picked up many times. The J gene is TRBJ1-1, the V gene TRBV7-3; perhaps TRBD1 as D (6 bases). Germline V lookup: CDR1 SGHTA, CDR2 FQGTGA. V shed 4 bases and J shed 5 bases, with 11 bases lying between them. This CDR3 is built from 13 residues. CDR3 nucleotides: TGTGCCAGCAGCTCTACAGGGTGGACTGAAGCTTTCTTT. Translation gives CASSSTGWTEAFF.

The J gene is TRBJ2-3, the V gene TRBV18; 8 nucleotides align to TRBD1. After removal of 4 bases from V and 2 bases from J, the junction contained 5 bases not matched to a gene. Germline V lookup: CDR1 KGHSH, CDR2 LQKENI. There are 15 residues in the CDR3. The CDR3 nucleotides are TGTGCCAGCTCACTGGGGACAGGTGACACAGATACGCAGTATTTT. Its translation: CASSLGTGDTDTQYF.

This CDR3 reads CASSHGGLVGDTQYF. The CDR3 region has the DNA TGCGCCAGCAGCCATGGGGGACTAGTAGGAGATACGCAGTATTTT. J is TRBJ2-3 and V is TRBV4-1; 8 positions agree with TRBD2. J was trimmed by 5 bases and V by 3 bases; bases with no gene match: 7. Germline V gene lookup returns CDR1 MGHRA and CDR2 YSYEKL. This CDR3 comprises 15 residues.

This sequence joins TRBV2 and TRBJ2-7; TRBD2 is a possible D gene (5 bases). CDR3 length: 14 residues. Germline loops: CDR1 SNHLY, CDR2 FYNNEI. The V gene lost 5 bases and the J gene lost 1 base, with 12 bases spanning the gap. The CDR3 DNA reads TGTGCCAGCAGTCTGGACGGAGGATCCTACGAGCAGTACTTC. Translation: CASSLDGGSYEQYF.

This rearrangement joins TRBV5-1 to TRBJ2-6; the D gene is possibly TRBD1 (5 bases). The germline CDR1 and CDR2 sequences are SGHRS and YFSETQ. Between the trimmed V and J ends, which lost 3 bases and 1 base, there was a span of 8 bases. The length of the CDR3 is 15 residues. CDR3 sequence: CASSSTGSGANVLTF. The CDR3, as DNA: TGCGCCAGCAGCTCCACAGGTTCTGGGGCCAACGTCCTGACTTTC.

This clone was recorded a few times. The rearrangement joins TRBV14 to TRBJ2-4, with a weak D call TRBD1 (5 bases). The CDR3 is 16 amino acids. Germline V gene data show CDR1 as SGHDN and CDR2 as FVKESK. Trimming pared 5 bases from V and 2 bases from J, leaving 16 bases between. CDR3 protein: CASSETVLGTKNIQYF. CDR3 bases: TGTGCCAGCAGCGAGACAGTCCTGGGGACCAAAAACATTCAGTACTTC.

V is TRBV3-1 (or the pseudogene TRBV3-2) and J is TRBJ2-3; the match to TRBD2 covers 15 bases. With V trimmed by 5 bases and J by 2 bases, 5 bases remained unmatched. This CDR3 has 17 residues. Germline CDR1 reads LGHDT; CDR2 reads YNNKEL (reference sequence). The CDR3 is CASSSRTSGGATDTQYF. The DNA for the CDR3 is TGTGCCAGCAGCTCCCGGACTAGCGGGGGGGCCACAGATACGCAGTATTTT.

CDR3 loop: CSVRQAPNTEAFF. CDR3 bases: TGCAGCGTTAGACAGGCCCCGAACACTGAAGCTTTCTTT. This rearrangement joins TRBV29-1 to TRBJ1-1; tentatively, D is TRBD1 (6 bases). The CDR3 is 13 residues long. Looked up from germline, CDR1 is SQVTM and CDR2 is ANQGSEA. V lost 5 bases, J lost 1 base, and 11 bases lay in between.

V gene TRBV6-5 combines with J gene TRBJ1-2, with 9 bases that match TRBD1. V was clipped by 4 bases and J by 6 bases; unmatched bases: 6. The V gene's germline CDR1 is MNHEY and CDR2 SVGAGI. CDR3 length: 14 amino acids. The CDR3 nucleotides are TGTGCCAGCAGTTTTGGGACAGGGTTGCATGGCTACACCTTC. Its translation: CASSFGTGLHGYTF.

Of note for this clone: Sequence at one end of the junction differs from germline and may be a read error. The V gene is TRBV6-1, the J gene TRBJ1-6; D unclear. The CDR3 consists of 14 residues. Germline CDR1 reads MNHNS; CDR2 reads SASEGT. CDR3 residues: CASTEGYSNSPLHF. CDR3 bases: TGTGCCAGCACTGAAGGGTACTCAAATTCACCCCTCCACTTT.

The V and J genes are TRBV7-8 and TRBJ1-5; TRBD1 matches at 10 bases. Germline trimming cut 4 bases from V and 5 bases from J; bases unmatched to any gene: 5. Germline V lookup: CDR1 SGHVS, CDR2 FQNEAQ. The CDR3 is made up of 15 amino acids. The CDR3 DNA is TGTGCCAGCAGCTGGGGACAGGGGAGGGATCAGCCCCAGCATTTT. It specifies CASSWGQGRDQPQHF.